These 32 T cell receptor beta chains share one sample of origin, sequenced in a study of blood T cell repertoires in COVID-19. Data came from immunoSEQ multiplex PCR; TCRdb stores just in-frame clones and leaves some out. The sample has tens of thousands of clones, roughly 90% seen once. What was sequenced was peripheral blood. These receptors were collected from a woman of 80 years or more with acute or convalescent COVID-19.

J is TRBJ1-4 and V is TRBV7-9; D unclear. Germline lookup yields CDR1 SEHNR and CDR2 FQNEAQ (reference sequence). Trimming left V 1 base short and J 10 bases short, with 7 bases between. The CDR3 has 12 amino acids. The CDR3 DNA is TGTGCCAGCAGCTTAGGACAAGGAAAACTGTTTTTT. It is translated as CASSLGQGKLFF. Full variable domain (rest looked up from reference TRBV7-9 and TRBJ1-4): DTGVSQNPRHKITKRGQNVTFRCDPISEHNRLYWYRQTLGQGPEFLTYFQNEAQLEKSRLLSDRFSAERPKGSFSTLEIQRTEQGDSAMYLCASSLGQGKLFFGSGTQLSVL.

The chain combines TRBV10-3 with TRBJ1-4; a possible D gene is TRBD1 (5 bases). Germline lookup yields CDR1 ENHRY and CDR2 SYGVKD. The CDR3 runs to 14 residues. V was clipped by 6 bases and J by 5 bases, with 13 bases between them. In nucleotides, the CDR3 is TGTGCCATCAGAGCCGGGACTGAGAATGAAAAACTGTTTTTT. Its protein is CAIRAGTENEKLFF.

This clone came up once. The CDR3 sequence is CASSWTGSPSEQYF. CDR3 nucleotide sequence: TGTGCCAGCAGCTGGACAGGGAGCCCGTCGGAGCAGTACTTC. The chain carries TRBV5-4 and TRBJ2-7; TRBD1 matches at 8 bases. Looked up from germline, CDR1 is SGHNT and CDR2 is YYREEE (reference sequence). This CDR3 region has 14 residues. J was trimmed by 7 bases and V by 3 bases; bases with no gene match: 9.

J is TRBJ2-3 and V is TRBV5-1; a possible D gene is TRBD1 (6 bases). This CDR3 is built from 15 residues. CDR1 SGHRS and CDR2 YFSETQ come from the germline V gene. Trimming shortened V by 1 base and J by 4 bases, and 13 bases separated the two germline ends. The CDR3 nucleotides read TGCGCCAGCAGCTTGCAGGGGACCGGGGCAGATACGCAGTATTTT. Translating gives CASSLQGTGADTQYF.

The chain joins TRBV27 to TRBJ2-4; 10 nucleotides match TRBD1. In germline, CDR1 is MNHEY, CDR2 SMNVEV (reference sequence). V shed 5 bases, J shed 8 bases, and the junction held 6 bases outside the gene matches. The CDR3 length is 14 residues. The CDR3 DNA sequence: TGTGCCAGCAGTCACCGGGACAGGGGATACATTCAGTACTTC. It translates to CASSHRDRGYIQYF.

The chain has TRBV7-9 and TRBJ1-2; D gene unclear. Germline CDR1 reads SEHNR; CDR2 reads FQNEAQ (reference sequence). The CDR3 is made up of 13 amino acids. Trimming stripped 4 bases from V and 3 bases from J, with 9 bases between. CDR3 sequence: CASSSGRYYGYTF. CDR3 in DNA: TGTGCCAGCAGCTCAGGTCGGTACTATGGCTACACCTTC.

This clone came up once. The chain recombines TRBV9 with TRBJ2-1; possibly TRBD1 for D (5 bases). The CDR3 runs 15 residues. The V gene lost 5 bases and the J gene lost 4 bases, with 16 bases spanning the gap. Germline loops: CDR1 SGDLS, CDR2 YYNGEE. The CDR3 reads CASSVQGLPYNEQFF. The CDR3 DNA follows: TGTGCCAGCAGTGTCCAGGGTCTCCCTTACAATGAGCAGTTCTTC. Based on the CDR3 plus reference TRBV9 and TRBJ2-1, the full variable domain is DSGVTQTPKHLITATGQRVTLRCSPRSGDLSVYWYQQSLDQGLQFLIQYYNGEERAKGNILERFSAQQFPDLHSELNLSSLELGDSALYFCASSVQGLPYNEQFFGPGTRLTVL.

The rearrangement links TRBV5-1 to TRBJ2-7, with a weak D call TRBD2 (6 bases). V lost 3 bases to trimming and J lost 5 bases, with 15 bases between them. The length of the CDR3 is 14 residues. Germline V gives CDR1 SGHRS, CDR2 YFSETQ. Here the CDR3 reads CASSSDGGRNEQYF. CDR3 bases: TGCGCCAGCAGCTCGGACGGAGGGCGGAACGAGCAGTACTTC.

The chain links TRBV18 to TRBJ1-4; D is ambiguous. Germline values: CDR1 KGHSH, CDR2 LQKENI. The CDR3 covers 14 residues. Trimming cost V 2 bases and J 4 bases, with 8 bases left between them. In nucleotides, the CDR3 is TGTGCCAGCTCACCAATACAAGATAATGAAAAACTGTTTTTT. Translating gives CASSPIQDNEKLFF.

The rearrangement uses TRBV10-3 and TRBJ1-3; no clear D. Germline V CDR1 and CDR2: ENHRY, SYGVKD. The CDR3 totals 12 residues. Trimming removed 11 bases from V and 7 bases from J, with 15 bases in between. The chain's CDR3 is CAVSMNGNTIYF. The CDR3 DNA reads as TGTGCCGTGTCCATGAACGGGAACACCATATATTTT.

The chain employs TRBV9 and TRBJ2-2, with D perhaps TRBD2 (6 bases). V was shortened by 2 bases and J by 0 bases, with 8 bases between the two germline ends. The CDR3 spans 15 residues. CDR1 is SGDLS and CDR2 is YYNGEE in the germline V gene. This CDR3 is CASSVGTANTGELFF. The CDR3 region has the DNA TGTGCCAGCAGCGTCGGGACTGCGAACACCGGGGAGCTGTTTTTT.

This chain joins TRBV3-1 (or the pseudogene TRBV3-2) and TRBJ1-5, with D maybe TRBD1 (6 bases). This CDR3 spans 16 amino acids. V was cut by 1 base and J by 7 bases, with 17 bases left in between. The V gene's germline CDR1 is LGHDT and CDR2 YNNKEL (reference sequence). The CDR3 protein is CASSQGGQGLGQPQHF. In DNA, the CDR3 is TGTGCCAGCAGCCAAGGAGGGCAGGGGCTGGGACAGCCCCAGCATTTT.

This chain joins TRBV7-8 and TRBJ1-6; TRBD1 matches at 11 bases. This CDR3 is built from 15 residues. Germline CDR1 SGHVS, CDR2 FQNEAQ. Trimming took 7 bases from V and 6 from J; bases not matched to a gene: 5. The CDR3 sequence is CASTRTGGVNSPLHF. The CDR3 DNA sequence: TGTGCCAGCACCAGGACAGGGGGCGTTAATTCACCCCTCCACTTT. Together with reference TRBV7-8 and TRBJ1-6, the CDR3 gives the full variable domain: GAGVSQSPRYKVAKRGQDVALRCDPISGHVSLFWYQQALGQGPEFLTYFQNEAQLDKSGLPSDRFFAERPEGSVSTLKIQRTQQEDSAVYLCASTRTGGVNSPLHFGNGTRLTVT.

The rearrangement links TRBV11-2 to TRBJ1-2; D remains unclear. The germline V gene has CDR1 SGHAT and CDR2 FQNNGV. The CDR3 covers 12 residues. V lost 5 bases to trimming and J lost 7 bases, with 11 bases between them. The CDR3 DNA reads TGTGCCAGCAGCCCCACACCCACTGGCTACACCTTC. Translating gives CASSPTPTGYTF.

This chain connects TRBV7-9 to TRBJ1-2; D uncertain. Germline values: CDR1 SEHNR, CDR2 FQNEAQ (reference sequence). Trimming removed 2 bases from V and 4 bases from J, with 5 bases in between. This CDR3 spans 12 amino acids. DNA for the CDR3: TGTGCCAGCAGCTTATCCTCCTATGGCTACACCTTC. Translation gives CASSLSSYGYTF.

V usage is TRBV9 and J usage is TRBJ2-2; 7 bases fit TRBD1. With V trimmed by 0 bases and J by 1 base, 0 bases remained unmatched. Germline CDR1 reads SGDLS; CDR2 reads YYNGEE. The CDR3 loop spans 15 amino acids. DNA of the CDR3: TGTGCCAGCAGCGTAGGGACAGGGAACACCGGGGAGCTGTTTTTT. Its protein product is CASSVGTGNTGELFF.

The chain joins TRBV5-1 to TRBJ1-4, with TRBD1 matching over 8 bases. The CDR3 runs 16 residues. Germline CDR1 SGHRS, CDR2 YFSETQ. Trimming cost V 1 base and J 5 bases; bases outside gene matches: 7. CDR3 bases: TGCGCCAGCAGCTTGTGGGGGACAGGCGGAAATGAAAAACTGTTTTTT. It is translated as CASSLWGTGGNEKLFF.

V and J are TRBV7-3 and TRBJ2-1; D uncertain. CDR1 and CDR2 from the germline V gene are SGHTA and FQGTGA. With 2 bases removed from V and 4 bases from J, the gap between germline ends came to 9 bases. This CDR3 comprises 14 residues. DNA of the CDR3: TGTGCCAGCAGCTTAGGTCGGAGTTACAATGAGCAGTTCTTC. It codes for CASSLGRSYNEQFF. Full variable domain (rest looked up from reference TRBV7-3 and TRBJ2-1): GAGVSQTPSNKVTEKGKYVELRCDPISGHTALYWYRQSLGQGPEFLIYFQGTGAADDSGLPNDRFFAVRPEGSVSTLKIQRTERGDSAVYLCASSLGRSYNEQFFGPGTRLTVL.

The V call is TRBV6-5, the J call TRBJ2-6; the D gene is possibly TRBD1 (5 bases). This CDR3 has 15 residues. Trimming stripped 6 bases from V and 0 bases from J, with 9 bases between. From germline, CDR1 is MNHEY and CDR2 SVGAGI. Written as DNA, the CDR3 is TGTGCCAGCAGACAGGTTTTCTCTGGGGCCAACGTCCTGACTTTC. Translated: CASRQVFSGANVLTF.

In nucleotides, the CDR3 is TGTGCCAGTAGTTCTCTGACTAGCGGGAGCAGTGAGCAGTTCTTC. As protein: CASSSLTSGSSEQFF. The rearrangement links TRBV19 to TRBJ2-1; TRBD2 matches 12 bases. V was pared by 5 bases and J by 9 bases, with 8 bases of the junction left unmatched. This CDR3 has 15 amino acids. The germline V gene has CDR1 LNHDA and CDR2 SQIVND (reference sequence).

CDR3 nucleotide sequence: TGTGCCTGGAGTATCGGTGGTGCAGATACGCAGTATTTT. As protein: CAWSIGGADTQYF. This chain connects TRBV30 to TRBJ2-3; D gene unclear. From germline, CDR1 is GTSNPN and CDR2 SVGIG (reference sequence). CDR3 length equals 13 residues. Trimming cost V 2 bases and J 4 bases, with 10 bases left between them.

The chain is built from TRBV27 and TRBJ1-4, with TRBD1 identical over 8 bases. This CDR3 has 15 residues. V gave up 6 bases and J gave up 6 bases; unmatched junction bases: 9. The germline V gene encodes CDR1 MNHEY and CDR2 SMNVEV (reference sequence). Here the CDR3 reads CASSPYRDRHEKLFF. CDR3 nucleotide sequence: TGTGCCAGCAGCCCTTACCGGGACAGGCATGAAAAACTGTTTTTT.

The chain is built from TRBV19 and TRBJ1-3; tentative D call: TRBD1 (5 bases). This CDR3 region has 16 residues. CDR1 and CDR2 (germline): LNHDA, SQIVND (reference sequence). The V end was cut by 7 bases, the J end by 0 bases, with 16 bases between. DNA of the CDR3: TGTGCCAGTACTCTCCAGGAGGGACGCTCTGGAAACACCATATATTTT. This codes for CASTLQEGRSGNTIYF.

The chain couples TRBV5-4 to TRBJ1-2; D perhaps matches TRBD1 (5 bases). Germline values: CDR1 SGHNT, CDR2 YYREEE (reference sequence). This CDR3 comprises 15 residues. V lost 4 bases and J 2 bases, leaving 15 bases between the germline ends. The CDR3 DNA sequence: TGTGCCAGCAGCGTGGGGGTCCCGAGGAACTATGGCTACACCTTC. Protein sequence: CASSVGVPRNYGYTF. Drawing the rest from reference TRBV5-4 and TRBJ1-2, the complete variable domain is ETGVTQSPTHLIKTRGQQVTLRCSSQSGHNTVSWYQQALGQGPQFIFQYYREEENGRGNFPPRFSGLQFPNYSSELNVNALELDDSALYLCASSVGVPRNYGYTFGSGTRLTVV.

The CDR3: CASSKQGGEAFF. The CDR3 DNA follows: TGTGCCAGCAGTAAACAGGGTGGGGAAGCTTTCTTT. The genes are TRBV6-5 and TRBJ1-1; maybe TRBD1 (6 bases). V dropped 5 bases and J dropped 8 bases, with 12 bases sitting between them. The CDR3 has 12 residues. Per germline, CDR1 MNHEY and CDR2 SVGAGI.

This clone is a singleton in its sample. The chain carries TRBV19 and TRBJ1-2; possibly TRBD1 for D (5 bases). Looked up from germline, CDR1 is LNHDA and CDR2 is SQIVND (reference sequence). CDR3 length: 18 residues. The V end was cut by 9 bases, the J end by 4 bases, with 30 bases between. Written as DNA, the CDR3 is TGTGCCAGCAATACTCATTCCGGGACTCAAGGGCCGCCCTATGGCTACACCTTC. Its protein product is CASNTHSGTQGPPYGYTF.

This chain links TRBV12-3 or TRBV12-4 with TRBJ1-2; 10 bases are a match to TRBD1. The CDR3 runs to 12 residues. The V segment lost 6 bases and the J segment 8 bases; nucleotides outside the gene matches: 3. For the CDR3, the DNA is TGTGCCAGCAGGACAGGGGGCTCCGGCTACACCTTC. It yields the protein CASRTGGSGYTF.

V and J are TRBV5-1 and TRBJ1-2, with D perhaps matching TRBD1 (5 bases). The CDR3 is made up of 15 amino acids. V lost 0 bases and J 4 bases, leaving 13 bases between the germline ends. Germline V lookup: CDR1 SGHRS, CDR2 YFSETQ. CDR3: CASSLGQGLPYGYTF. For the CDR3, the DNA is TGCGCCAGCAGCTTGGGTCAGGGCCTACCCTATGGCTACACCTTC.

The genes are TRBV7-2 and TRBJ2-4, with 8 nucleotides matching TRBD1. The length of the CDR3 is 19 residues. With 2 bases clipped from V and 0 bases from J, the junction kept 12 bases outside the gene matches. Per germline, CDR1 SGHTA and CDR2 FQGNSA. The CDR3 sequence is CASSLRSGTGHLAKNIQYF. CDR3 DNA sequence: TGTGCCAGCAGCTTACGATCCGGGACAGGACACCTAGCCAAAAACATTCAGTACTTC. The entire variable domain, with the rest obtained from reference TRBV7-2 and TRBJ2-4, is as follows: GAGVSQSPSNKVTEKGKDVELRCDPISGHTALYWYRQSLGQGLEFLIYFQGNSAPDKSGLPSDRFSAERTGGSVSTLTIQRTQQEDSAVYLCASSLRSGTGHLAKNIQYFGAGTRLSVL.

The genes are TRBV23-1 and TRBJ1-5; 9 bases map to TRBD1. TRBV23-1 is flagged as an ORF with uncertain function. The CDR3 has 20 residues. Unmatched junction bases numbered 14, after V lost 1 base and J lost 1 base. The DNA of the CDR3 is TGCGCCAGCAGTCAATATCGCGGGGTGACAGGGGGACGCAGCAATCAGCCCCAGCATTTT. It yields the protein CASSQYRGVTGGRSNQPQHF.

Only one count was recorded for this clone. The chain uses TRBV27 and TRBJ2-1; D is perhaps TRBD1 (6 bases). Germline V gene lookup returns CDR1 MNHEY and CDR2 SMNVEV (reference sequence). Trimming took off 3 bases at V and 3 bases at J, with 12 bases between the two ends. This CDR3 is built from 15 residues. As DNA, the CDR3 is TGTGCCAGCAGTTTGGGGGCAGGAGACTACAATGAGCAGTTCTTC. This sequence encodes CASSLGAGDYNEQFF.

The chain links TRBV19 to TRBJ1-3, with TRBD1 as a possible D gene (5 bases). Germline-derived CDR1 and CDR2 are LNHDA and SQIVND (reference sequence). The CDR3 is 15 amino acids. V was clipped by 4 bases and J by 4 bases, with 14 bases between them. The CDR3 DNA follows: TGTGCCAGTAGTACCCCTGGGGCACAAGGAAACACCATATATTTT. This codes for CASSTPGAQGNTIYF.